This T cell receptor beta chain appears in the sequencing data of a study of OX40 agonist ivuxolimab in advanced cancers. Overall study: Every 2 weeks, patients received ivuxolimab intravenously, dosed at 0.01 to 10 mg/kg. Participants could have had prior anti-PD-1, anti-PD-L1 or anti-CTLA-4 therapy, and 40% had some.

The timepoints at which blood was sampled were baseline, cycle 4 day 1, and cycle 7 day 1. This CDR3 comprises 17 residues. Findings and caveats of the study: At 0.1-3.0 mg/kg, partial responders had clonal expansion among the lowest observed.

Concerning this clone itself: As yet, its antigen is unknown.

The protocol was immunoSEQ multiplex PCR, while the TCRdb copy is restricted to in-frame clones and leaves out a portion. Of about 80,000 clones listed, just under 85% are singletons. This sequence originates from an adult with an advanced solid tumor such as melanoma, head and neck, liver or kidney cancer. The sequencing used CD4+ or CD8+ T cells sorted from blood, collected in a trial of the OX40 agonist ivuxolimab. The chain links TRBV21-1 to TRBJ1-2; no DNA check was done on the table's D call, TRBD1. TRBV21-1 is flagged as a pseudogene. The CDR3 loop reads CASSKGVESGLRYGYTF. CDR3 DNA: TGTGCCAGCAGCAAAGGGGTGGAGTCAGGGTTGCGCTATGGCTACACCTTC.